Listed below are T cell receptor beta chains from one sample, sequenced in a study of blood T cell repertoires in COVID-19. Sequencing was performed with immunoSEQ multiplex PCR; in TCRdb, only in-frame clones are kept and a portion is missing. The sample yields about 320,000 clones, 80% to 90% seen once. Sequences were obtained from PBMCs or T cells enriched from blood (not recorded which). The source of these receptors is a woman aged 18-35 years who had recovered from COVID-19. Both conserved end residues are part of each CDR3. D genes are given only for firm matches.

J | V | D | CDR3
TRBJ2-7 | TRBV7-2 | - | CASSLERTPSYEQYF
TRBJ1-4 | TRBV5-1 | - | CASSLAQGKLFF
TRBJ1-1 | TRBV7-9 | TRBD1 | CASSLRTGGSMNTEAFF
TRBJ1-1 | TRBV19 | - | CASSRQMNTEAFF
TRBJ2-2 | TRBV11-3 | - | CASSLVGVSNTGELFF
TRBJ2-7 | TRBV4-2 | - | CASSKLSGATYEQYF
TRBJ2-3 | TRBV5-1 | TRBD2 | CASSLAGGGTDTQYF
TRBJ1-4 | TRBV27 | TRBD1 | CASRTSGTGGEKLFF
TRBJ1-5 | TRBV28 | - | CASRSSSAGNQPQHF
TRBJ1-3 | TRBV7-6 | - | CASSLYHRRYYGGHSGNTIYF
TRBJ2-5 | TRBV29-1 | - | CSGQQGGETQYF
TRBJ1-2 | TRBV7-9 | TRBD1 | CASSSRQGYYGYTF
TRBJ1-4 | TRBV19 | TRBD1 | CASSTLTGAAANEKLFF
TRBJ2-1 | TRBV19 | - | CASSMAGAYNEQFF
TRBJ1-4 | TRBV10-3 | - | CAISDARESNEKLFF
TRBJ2-3 | TRBV5-4 | TRBD2 | CASSLGLAGTDTQYF
TRBJ1-5 | TRBV9 | TRBD1 | CASSAGTGTYQPQHF
TRBJ1-1 | TRBV10-3 | - | CAISDLMNTEAFF
TRBJ2-7 | TRBV9 | - | CASSVSPTGTYEQYF
TRBJ2-1 | TRBV5-1 | TRBD2 | CASSLAAGGYNEQFF
TRBJ2-6 | TRBV2 | - | CASVRGSSGANVLTF
TRBJ2-1 | TRBV27 | - | CASSTGGAEFF
TRBJ2-7 | TRBV18 | TRBD2 | CASSSRTSENEQYF
TRBJ2-1 | TRBV7-2 | TRBD2 | CASSLGTSGVGVYNEQFF
TRBJ2-1 | TRBV7-2 | TRBD2 | CASSLGLAPAYNEQFF
TRBJ2-7 | TRBV28 | TRBD1 | CASSRTGYEQYF
TRBJ1-2 | TRBV6-5 | TRBD1 | CASTNGQGAYGYTF